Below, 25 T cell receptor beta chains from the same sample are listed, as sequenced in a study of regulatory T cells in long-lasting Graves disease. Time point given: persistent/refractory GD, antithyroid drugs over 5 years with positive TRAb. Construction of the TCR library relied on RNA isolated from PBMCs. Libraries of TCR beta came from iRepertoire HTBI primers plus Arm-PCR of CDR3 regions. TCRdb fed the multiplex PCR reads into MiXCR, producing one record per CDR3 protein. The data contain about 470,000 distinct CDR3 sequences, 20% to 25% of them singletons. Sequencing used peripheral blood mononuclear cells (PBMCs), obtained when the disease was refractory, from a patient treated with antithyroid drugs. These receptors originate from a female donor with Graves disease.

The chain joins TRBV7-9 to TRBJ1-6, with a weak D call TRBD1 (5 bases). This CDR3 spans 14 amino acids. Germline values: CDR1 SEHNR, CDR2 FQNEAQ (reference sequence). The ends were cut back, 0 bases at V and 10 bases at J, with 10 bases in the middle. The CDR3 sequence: CASSLAGDGSPLHF. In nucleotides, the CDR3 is TGTGCCAGCAGCTTAGCAGGGGATGGATCACCCCTCCACTTT.

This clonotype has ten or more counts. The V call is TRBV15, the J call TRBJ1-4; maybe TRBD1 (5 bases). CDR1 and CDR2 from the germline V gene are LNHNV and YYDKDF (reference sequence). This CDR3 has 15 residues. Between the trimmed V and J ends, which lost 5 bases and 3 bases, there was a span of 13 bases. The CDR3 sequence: CATSPGGLANEKLFF. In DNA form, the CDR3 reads TGTGCCACCAGCCCCGGGGGTTTGGCTAATGAAAAACTGTTTTTT.

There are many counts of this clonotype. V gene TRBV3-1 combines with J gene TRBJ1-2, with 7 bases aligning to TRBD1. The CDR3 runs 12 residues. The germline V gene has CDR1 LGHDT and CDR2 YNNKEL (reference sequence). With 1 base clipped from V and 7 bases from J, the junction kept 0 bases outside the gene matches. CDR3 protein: CASSQGTGGYTF. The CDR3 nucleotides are TGTGCCAGCAGCCAAGGGACAGGTGGCTACACCTTC.

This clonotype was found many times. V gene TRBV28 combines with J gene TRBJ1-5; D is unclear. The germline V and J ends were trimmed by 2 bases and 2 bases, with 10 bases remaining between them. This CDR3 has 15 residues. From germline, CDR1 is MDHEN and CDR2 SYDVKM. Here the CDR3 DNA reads TGTGCCAGCAGTTTAACGGGGTTTGGCAATCAGCCCCAGCATTTT. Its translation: CASSLTGFGNQPQHF.

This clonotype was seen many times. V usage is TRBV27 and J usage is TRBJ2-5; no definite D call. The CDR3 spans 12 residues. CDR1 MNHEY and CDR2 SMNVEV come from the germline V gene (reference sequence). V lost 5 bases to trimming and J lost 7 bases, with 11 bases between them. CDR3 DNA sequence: TGTGCCAGCAGTCCCCTGGGCGGGACCCAGTACTTC. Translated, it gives CASSPLGGTQYF.

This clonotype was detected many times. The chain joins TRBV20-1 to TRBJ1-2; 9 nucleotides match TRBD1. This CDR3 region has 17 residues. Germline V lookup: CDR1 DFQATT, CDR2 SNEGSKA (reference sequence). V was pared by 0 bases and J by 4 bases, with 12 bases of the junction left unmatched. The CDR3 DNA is TGCAGTGCTAGAGATCACCGAATACAGGGACAGGGCTATGGCTACACCTTC. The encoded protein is CSARDHRIQGQGYGYTF.

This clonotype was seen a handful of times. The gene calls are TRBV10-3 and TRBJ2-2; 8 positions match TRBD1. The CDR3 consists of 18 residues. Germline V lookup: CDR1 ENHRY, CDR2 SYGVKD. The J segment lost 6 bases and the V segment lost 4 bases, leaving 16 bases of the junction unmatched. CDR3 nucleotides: TGTGCCATCAGTGCCTTATGGACAGGGAATCGCGACGCCGGGGAGCTGTTTTTT. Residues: CAISALWTGNRDAGELFF.

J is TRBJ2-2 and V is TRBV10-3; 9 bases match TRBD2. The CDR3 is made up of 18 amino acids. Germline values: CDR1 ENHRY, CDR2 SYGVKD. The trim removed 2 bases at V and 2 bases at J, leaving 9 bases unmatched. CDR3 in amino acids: CAISEVLAGSLNTGELFF. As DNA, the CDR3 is TGTGCCATCAGTGAGGTTCTAGCGGGGTCGTTAAACACCGGGGAGCTGTTTTTT.

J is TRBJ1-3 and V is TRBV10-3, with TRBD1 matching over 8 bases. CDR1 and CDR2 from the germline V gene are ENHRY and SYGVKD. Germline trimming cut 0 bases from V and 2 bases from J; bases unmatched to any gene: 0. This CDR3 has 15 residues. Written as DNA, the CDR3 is TGTGCCATCAGTGAGTCGACAGGGGCTGGAAACACCATATATTTT. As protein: CAISESTGAGNTIYF.

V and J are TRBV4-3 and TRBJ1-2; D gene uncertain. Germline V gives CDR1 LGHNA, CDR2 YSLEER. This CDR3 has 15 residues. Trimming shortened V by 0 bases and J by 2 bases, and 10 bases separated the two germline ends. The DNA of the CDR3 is TGCGCCAGCAGCCAAGAGGATCGGGGAAACTATGGCTACACCTTC. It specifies CASSQEDRGNYGYTF.

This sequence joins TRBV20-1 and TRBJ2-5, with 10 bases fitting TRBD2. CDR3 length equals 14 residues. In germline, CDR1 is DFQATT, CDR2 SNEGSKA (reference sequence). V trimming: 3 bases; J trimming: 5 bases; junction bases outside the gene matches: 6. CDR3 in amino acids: CSASERGGGETQYF. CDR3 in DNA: TGCAGTGCTAGTGAGCGGGGGGGCGGGGAGACCCAGTACTTC.

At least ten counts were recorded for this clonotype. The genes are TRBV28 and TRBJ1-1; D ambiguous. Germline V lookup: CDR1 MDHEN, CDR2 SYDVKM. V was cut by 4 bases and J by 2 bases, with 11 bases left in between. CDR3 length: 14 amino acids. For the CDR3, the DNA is TGTGCCAGCAGTTGGCGGGCGGGAAACACTGAAGCTTTCTTT. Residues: CASSWRAGNTEAFF.

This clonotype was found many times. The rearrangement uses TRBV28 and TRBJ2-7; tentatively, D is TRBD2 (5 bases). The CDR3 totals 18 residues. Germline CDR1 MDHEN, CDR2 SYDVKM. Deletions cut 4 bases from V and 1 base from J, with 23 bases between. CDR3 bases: TGTGCCAGCAGTTCCTGGACTGTACTGATGGAGCGGTCCTACGAGCAGTACTTC. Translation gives CASSSWTVLMERSYEQYF.

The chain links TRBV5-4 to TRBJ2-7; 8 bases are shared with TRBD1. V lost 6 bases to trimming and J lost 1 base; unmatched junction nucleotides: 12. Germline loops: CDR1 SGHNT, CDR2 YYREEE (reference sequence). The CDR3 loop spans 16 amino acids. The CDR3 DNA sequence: TGTGCCAGCACCCCCACGGAGACAGGGGATTCCTACGAGCAGTACTTC. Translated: CASTPTETGDSYEQYF.

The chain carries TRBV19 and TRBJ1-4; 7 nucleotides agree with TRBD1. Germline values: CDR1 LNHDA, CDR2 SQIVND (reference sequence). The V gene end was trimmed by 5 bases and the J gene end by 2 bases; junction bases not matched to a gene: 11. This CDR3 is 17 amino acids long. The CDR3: CASSWLQGVGTNEKLFF. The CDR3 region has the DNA TGTGCCAGTAGTTGGCTCCAGGGGGTGGGGACTAATGAAAAACTGTTTTTT.

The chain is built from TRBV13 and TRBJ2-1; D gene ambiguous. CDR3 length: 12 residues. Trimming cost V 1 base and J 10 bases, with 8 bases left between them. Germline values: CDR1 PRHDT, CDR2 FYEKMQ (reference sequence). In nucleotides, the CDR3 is TGTGCCAGCAGCTTAGCCCCCGTCGAGCAGTTCTTC. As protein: CASSLAPVEQFF.

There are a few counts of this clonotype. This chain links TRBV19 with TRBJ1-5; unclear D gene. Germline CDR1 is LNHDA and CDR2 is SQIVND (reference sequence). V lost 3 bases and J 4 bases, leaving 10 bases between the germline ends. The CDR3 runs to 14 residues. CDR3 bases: TGTGCCAGTAGTATTGTCCCCCTAAATCAGCCCCAGCATTTT. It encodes CASSIVPLNQPQHF.

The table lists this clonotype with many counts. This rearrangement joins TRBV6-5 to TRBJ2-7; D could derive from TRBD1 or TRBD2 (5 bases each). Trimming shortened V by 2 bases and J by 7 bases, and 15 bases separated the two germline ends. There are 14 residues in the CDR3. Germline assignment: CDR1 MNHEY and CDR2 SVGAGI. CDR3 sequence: CASSYVGGLREQYF. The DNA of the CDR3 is TGTGCCAGCAGTTACGTTGGGGGATTGAGGGAGCAGTACTTC.

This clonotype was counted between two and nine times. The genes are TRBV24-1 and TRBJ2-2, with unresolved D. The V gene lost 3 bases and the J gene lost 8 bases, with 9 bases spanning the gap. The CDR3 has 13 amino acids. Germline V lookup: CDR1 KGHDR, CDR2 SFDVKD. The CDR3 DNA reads TGTGCCACCAGTGATAGCGACGCGGGGGAGCTGTTTTTT. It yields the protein CATSDSDAGELFF.

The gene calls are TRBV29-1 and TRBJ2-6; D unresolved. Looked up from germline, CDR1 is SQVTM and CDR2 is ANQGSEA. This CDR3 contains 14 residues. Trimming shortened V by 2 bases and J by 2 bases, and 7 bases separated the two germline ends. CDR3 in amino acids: CSVEKNTGANVLTF. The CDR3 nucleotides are TGCAGCGTTGAAAAAAATACTGGGGCCAACGTCCTGACTTTC.

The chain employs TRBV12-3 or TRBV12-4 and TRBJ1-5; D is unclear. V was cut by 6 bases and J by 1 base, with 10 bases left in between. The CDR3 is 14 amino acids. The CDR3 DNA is TGTGCCAGCAGCCCTGACCCCAGCAATCAGCCCCAGCATTTT. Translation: CASSPDPSNQPQHF.

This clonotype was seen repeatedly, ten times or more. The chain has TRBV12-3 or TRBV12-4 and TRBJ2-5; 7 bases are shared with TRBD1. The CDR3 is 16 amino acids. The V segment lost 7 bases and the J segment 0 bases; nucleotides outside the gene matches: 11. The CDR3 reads CASTNLGQTNQETQYF. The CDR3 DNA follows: TGTGCCAGCACCAATTTGGGACAGACGAACCAAGAGACCCAGTACTTC.

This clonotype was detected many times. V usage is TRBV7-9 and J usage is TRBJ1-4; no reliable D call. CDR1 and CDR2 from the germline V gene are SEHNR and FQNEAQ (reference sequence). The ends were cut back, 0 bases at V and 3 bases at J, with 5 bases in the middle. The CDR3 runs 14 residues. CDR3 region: CASSLAGSNEKLFF. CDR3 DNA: TGTGCCAGCAGCTTAGCTGGTTCTAATGAAAAACTGTTTTTT.

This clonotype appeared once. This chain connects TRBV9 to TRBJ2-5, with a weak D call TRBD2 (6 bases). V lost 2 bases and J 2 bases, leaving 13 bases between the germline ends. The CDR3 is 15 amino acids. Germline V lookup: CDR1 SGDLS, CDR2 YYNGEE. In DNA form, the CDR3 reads TGTGCCAGCAGCGTCCTGACCGGGAGTCAAGAGACCCAGTACTTC. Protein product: CASSVLTGSQETQYF. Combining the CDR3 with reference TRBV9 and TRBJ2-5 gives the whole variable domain DSGVTQTPKHLITATGQRVTLRCSPRSGDLSVYWYQQSLDQGLQFLIQYYNGEERAKGNILERFSAQQFPDLHSELNLSSLELGDSALYFCASSVLTGSQETQYFGPGTRLLVL.

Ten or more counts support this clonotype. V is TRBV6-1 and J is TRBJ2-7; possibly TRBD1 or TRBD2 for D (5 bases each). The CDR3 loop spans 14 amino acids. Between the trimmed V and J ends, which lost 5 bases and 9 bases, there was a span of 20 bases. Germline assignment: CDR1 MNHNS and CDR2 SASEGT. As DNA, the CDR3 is TGTGCCAGCAGTCCAACGGGACCCTCTCGGGGGCAGTACTTC. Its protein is CASSPTGPSRGQYF.